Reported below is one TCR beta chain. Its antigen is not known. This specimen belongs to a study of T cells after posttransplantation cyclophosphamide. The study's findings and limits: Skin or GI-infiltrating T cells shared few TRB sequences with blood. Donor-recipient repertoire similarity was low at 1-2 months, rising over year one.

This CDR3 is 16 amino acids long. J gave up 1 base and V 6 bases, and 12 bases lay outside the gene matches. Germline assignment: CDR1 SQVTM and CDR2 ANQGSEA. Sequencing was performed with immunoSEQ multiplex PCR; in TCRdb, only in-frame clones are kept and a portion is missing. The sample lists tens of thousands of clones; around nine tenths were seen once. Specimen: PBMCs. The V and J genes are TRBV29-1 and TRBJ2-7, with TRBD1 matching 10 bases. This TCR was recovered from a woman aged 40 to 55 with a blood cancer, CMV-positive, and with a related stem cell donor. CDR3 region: CSVPTPDRGRSYEQYF. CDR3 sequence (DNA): TGCAGCGTGCCCACCCCCGACAGGGGGCGATCCTACGAGCAGTACTTC.